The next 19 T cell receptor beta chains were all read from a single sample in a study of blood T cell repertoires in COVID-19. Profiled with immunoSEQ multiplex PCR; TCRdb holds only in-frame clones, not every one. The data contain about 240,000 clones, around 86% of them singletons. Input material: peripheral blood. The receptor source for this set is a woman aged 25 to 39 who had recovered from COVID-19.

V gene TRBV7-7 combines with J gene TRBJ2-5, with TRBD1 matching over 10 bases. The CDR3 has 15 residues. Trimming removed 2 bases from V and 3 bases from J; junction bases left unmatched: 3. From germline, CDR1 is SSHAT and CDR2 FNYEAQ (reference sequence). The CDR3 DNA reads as TGTGCCAGCAGCTTACTGGGGACAGGGGAAGAGACCCAGTACTTC. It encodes CASSLLGTGEETQYF.

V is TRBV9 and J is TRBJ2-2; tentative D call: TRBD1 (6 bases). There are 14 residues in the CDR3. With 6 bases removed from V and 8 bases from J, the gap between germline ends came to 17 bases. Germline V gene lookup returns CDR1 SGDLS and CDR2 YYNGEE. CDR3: CASTGTLAPGELFF. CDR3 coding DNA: TGTGCCAGCACGGGGACACTCGCGCCGGGGGAGCTGTTTTTT.

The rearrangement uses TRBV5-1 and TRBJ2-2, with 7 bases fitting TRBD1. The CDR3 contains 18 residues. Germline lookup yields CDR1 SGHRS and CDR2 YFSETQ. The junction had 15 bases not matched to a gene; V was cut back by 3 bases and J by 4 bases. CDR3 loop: CASSSTLGGARGTGELFF. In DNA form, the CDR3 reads TGCGCCAGCAGCTCCACCCTAGGGGGCGCGAGGGGCACCGGGGAGCTGTTTTTT.

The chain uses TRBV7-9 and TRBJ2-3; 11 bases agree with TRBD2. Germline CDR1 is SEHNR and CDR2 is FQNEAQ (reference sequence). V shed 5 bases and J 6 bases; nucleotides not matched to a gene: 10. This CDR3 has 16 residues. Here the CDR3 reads CASSPASGGRLDTQYF. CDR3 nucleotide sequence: TGTGCCAGCAGCCCCGCTAGCGGGGGGCGTTTGGATACGCAGTATTTT.

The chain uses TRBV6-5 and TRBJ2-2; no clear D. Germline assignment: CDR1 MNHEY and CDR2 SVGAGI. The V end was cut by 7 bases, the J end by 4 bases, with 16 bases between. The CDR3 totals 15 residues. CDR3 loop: CASNWASSSTGELFF. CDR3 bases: TGTGCCAGCAATTGGGCCAGTTCGAGCACCGGGGAGCTGTTTTTT.

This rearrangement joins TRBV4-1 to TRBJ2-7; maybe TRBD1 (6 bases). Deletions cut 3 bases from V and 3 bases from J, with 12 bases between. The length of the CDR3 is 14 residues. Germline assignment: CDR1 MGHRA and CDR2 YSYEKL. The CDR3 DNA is TGCGCCAGCAGCCAGTCAGGGGAGTACTACGAGCAGTACTTC. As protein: CASSQSGEYYEQYF.

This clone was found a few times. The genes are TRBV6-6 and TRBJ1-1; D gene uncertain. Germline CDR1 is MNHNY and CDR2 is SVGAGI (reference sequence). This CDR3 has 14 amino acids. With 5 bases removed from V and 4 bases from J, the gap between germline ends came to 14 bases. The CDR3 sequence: CASSGSGSITEAFF. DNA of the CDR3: TGTGCCAGCAGTGGGTCGGGGAGCATCACTGAAGCTTTCTTT.

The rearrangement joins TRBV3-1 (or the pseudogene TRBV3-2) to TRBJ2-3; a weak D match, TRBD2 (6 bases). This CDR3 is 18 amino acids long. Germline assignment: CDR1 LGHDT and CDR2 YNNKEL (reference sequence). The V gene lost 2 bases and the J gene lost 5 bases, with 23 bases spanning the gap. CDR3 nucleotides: TGTGCCAGCAGCCAAACCGCCATAACTAGACACGGGGGAGATACGCAGTATTTT. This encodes CASSQTAITRHGGDTQYF.

The CDR3 nucleotides read TGTGCCAGCAGCCTGGGGCGGCCAGATACGCAGTATTTT. Translation: CASSLGRPDTQYF. V and J are TRBV7-6 and TRBJ2-3; maybe TRBD1 (5 bases). Trimming removed 5 bases from V and 4 bases from J, with 10 bases in between. Germline loops: CDR1 SGHVS, CDR2 FNYEAQ. The CDR3 sequence is 13 residues long.

In DNA form, the CDR3 reads TGCGCCAGCAGTGGGGACAGTTTCAATCAGCCCCAGCATTTT. This translates into CASSGDSFNQPQHF. The chain employs TRBV10-2 and TRBJ1-5; 7 nucleotides match TRBD1. Germline-derived CDR1 and CDR2 are WSHSY and SAAADI. Losses at the gene ends were 4 bases for V and 3 bases for J; bases not matched to a gene: 3. The CDR3 totals 14 residues.

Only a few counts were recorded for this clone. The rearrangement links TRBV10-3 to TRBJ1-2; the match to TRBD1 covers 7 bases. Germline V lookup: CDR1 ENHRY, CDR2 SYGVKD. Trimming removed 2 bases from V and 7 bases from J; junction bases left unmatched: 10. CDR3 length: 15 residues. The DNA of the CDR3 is TGTGCCATCAGTGAGACTCCCCACGGACAGGCTGGCTACACCTTC. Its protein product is CAISETPHGQAGYTF.

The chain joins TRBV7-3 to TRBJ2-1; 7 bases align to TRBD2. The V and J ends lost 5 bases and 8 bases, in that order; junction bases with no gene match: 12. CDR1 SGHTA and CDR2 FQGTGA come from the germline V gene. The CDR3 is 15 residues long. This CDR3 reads CASSPVVGGRDEQFF. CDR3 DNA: TGTGCCAGCAGCCCCGTCGTGGGGGGGAGGGATGAGCAGTTCTTC.

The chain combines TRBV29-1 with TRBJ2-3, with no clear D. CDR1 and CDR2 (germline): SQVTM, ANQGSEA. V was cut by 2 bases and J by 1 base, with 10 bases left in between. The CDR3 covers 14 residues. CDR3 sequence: CSVEFGLGTDTQYF. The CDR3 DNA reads TGCAGCGTTGAATTTGGCTTGGGCACAGATACGCAGTATTTT.

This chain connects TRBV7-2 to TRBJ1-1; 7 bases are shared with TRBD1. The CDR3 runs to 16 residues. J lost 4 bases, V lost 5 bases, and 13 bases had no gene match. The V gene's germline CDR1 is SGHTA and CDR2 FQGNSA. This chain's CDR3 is CASSQTGRGDSTEAFF. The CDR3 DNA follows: TGTGCCAGCAGCCAAACCGGCAGGGGGGATTCCACTGAAGCTTTCTTT.

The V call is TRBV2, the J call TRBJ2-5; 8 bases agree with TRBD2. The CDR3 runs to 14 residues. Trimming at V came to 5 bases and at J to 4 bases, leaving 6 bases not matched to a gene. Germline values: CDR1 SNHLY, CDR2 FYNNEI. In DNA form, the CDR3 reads TGTGCCAGCAGTTCCGGGACTAGGCGAGAGACCCAGTACTTC. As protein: CASSSGTRRETQYF. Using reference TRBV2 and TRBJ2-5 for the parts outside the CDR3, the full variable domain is EPEVTQTPSHQVTQMGQEVILRCVPISNHLYFYWYRQILGQKVEFLVSFYNNEISEKSEIFDDQFSVERPDGSNFTLKIRSTKLEDSAMYFCASSSGTRRETQYFGPGTRLLVL.

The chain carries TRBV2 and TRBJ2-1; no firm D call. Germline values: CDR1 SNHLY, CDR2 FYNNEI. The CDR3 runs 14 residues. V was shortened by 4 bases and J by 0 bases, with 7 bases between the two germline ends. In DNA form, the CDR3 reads TGTGCCAGCAGTGCGGAGAGCTCCTACAATGAGCAGTTCTTC. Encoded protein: CASSAESSYNEQFF.

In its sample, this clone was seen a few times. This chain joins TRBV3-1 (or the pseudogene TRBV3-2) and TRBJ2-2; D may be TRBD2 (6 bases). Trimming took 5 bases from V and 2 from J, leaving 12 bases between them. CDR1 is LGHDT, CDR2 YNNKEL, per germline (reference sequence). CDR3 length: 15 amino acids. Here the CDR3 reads CASSEEGFNTGELFF. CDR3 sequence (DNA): TGTGCCAGCAGCGAGGAGGGGTTTAACACCGGGGAGCTGTTTTTT.

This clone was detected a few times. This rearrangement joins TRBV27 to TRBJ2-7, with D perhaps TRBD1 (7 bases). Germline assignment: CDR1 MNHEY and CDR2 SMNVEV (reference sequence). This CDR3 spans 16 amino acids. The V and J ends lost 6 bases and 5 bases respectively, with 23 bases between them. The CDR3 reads CASSPLQGRTQDEQYF. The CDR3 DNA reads TGTGCCAGCAGCCCGCTACAGGGGAGGACCCAGGACGAGCAGTACTTC.

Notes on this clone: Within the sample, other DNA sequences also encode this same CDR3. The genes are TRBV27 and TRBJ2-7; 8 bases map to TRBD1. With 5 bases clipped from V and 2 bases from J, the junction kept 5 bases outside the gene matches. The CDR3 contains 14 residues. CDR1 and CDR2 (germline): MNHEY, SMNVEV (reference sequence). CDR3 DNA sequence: TGTGCCAGCAGTCTAGGACAGGGAGCCTACGAGCAGTACTTC. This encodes CASSLGQGAYEQYF.